This entry lists 20 T cell receptor beta chains sequenced from one sample in a study of multiple sclerosis patients with progressive multifocal leukoencephalopathy. Indicated time point: around 13 months of natalizumab therapy. TCRdb keeps only in-frame clones here, not all; method: immunoSEQ multiplex PCR. The sample has around 30,000 clones; nearly 90% are singletons. The sample consisted of PBMCs, taken from a patient treated with natalizumab. The origin of the receptors is a human donor with multiple sclerosis.

The CDR3 here is CASSTTGQFNTEAFF. The CDR3 DNA sequence: TGTGCCAGCAGCACTACCGGACAGTTTAACACTGAAGCTTTCTTT. V is TRBV11-2 and J is TRBJ1-1; tentatively, D is TRBD1 (6 bases). V was clipped by 5 bases and J by 2 bases, with 15 bases between them. This CDR3 is 15 amino acids long. The germline V gene encodes CDR1 SGHAT and CDR2 FQNNGV. Looking up the rest from reference TRBV11-2 and TRBJ1-1 gives the full variable domain: EAGVAQSPRYKIIEKRQSVAFWCNPISGHATLYWYQQILGQGPKLLIQFQNNGVVDDSQLPKDRFSAERLKGVDSTLKIQPAKLEDSAVYLCASSTTGQFNTEAFFGQGTRLTVV.

The V gene is TRBV5-4, the J gene TRBJ1-1; TRBD1 aligns across 7 bases. Germline V gene data show CDR1 as SGHNT and CDR2 as YYREEE (reference sequence). The CDR3 has 14 amino acids. Germline trimming cut 3 bases from V and 1 base from J; bases unmatched to any gene: 3. The CDR3 coding sequence is TGTGCCAGCAGCTCTGGGACAGCGAACACTGAAGCTTTCTTT. It is translated as CASSSGTANTEAFF. Full variable domain (remainder filled in from reference TRBV5-4 and TRBJ1-1): ETGVTQSPTHLIKTRGQQVTLRCSSQSGHNTVSWYQQALGQGPQFIFQYYREEENGRGNFPPRFSGLQFPNYSSELNVNALELDDSALYLCASSSGTANTEAFFGQGTRLTVV.

This sequence joins TRBV6-4 and TRBJ2-1; 8 bases map to TRBD1. Germline trimming cut 3 bases from V and 8 bases from J; bases unmatched to any gene: 15. The CDR3 runs 17 residues. The germline gives CDR1 MRHNA, CDR2 SNTAGT. CDR3 coding DNA: TGTGCCAGCAGTGAAAGCGGAGAAGGGCAGGGGGCTGATGAGCAGTTCTTC. It specifies CASSESGEGQGADEQFF.

V is TRBV28 and J is TRBJ1-5, with 10 bases fitting TRBD1. The V and J ends lost 6 bases and 0 bases, in that order; junction bases with no gene match: 14. The CDR3 is made up of 19 amino acids. CDR1 and CDR2 from the germline V gene are MDHEN and SYDVKM. The CDR3 DNA reads TGTGCCAGCAGGAATACGCCGGGACAGGGGCCTTATAGCAATCAGCCCCAGCATTTT. Translated, it gives CASRNTPGQGPYSNQPQHF.

This sequence joins TRBV15 and TRBJ1-5; tentative D call: TRBD1 (5 bases). Germline lookup yields CDR1 LNHNV and CDR2 YYDKDF (reference sequence). Between the trimmed V and J ends, which lost 0 bases and 0 bases, there was a span of 6 bases. This CDR3 is 15 amino acids long. CDR3 protein: CATSRETDSNQPQHF. CDR3 DNA sequence: TGTGCCACCAGCAGAGAGACAGATAGCAATCAGCCCCAGCATTTT.

The chain is built from TRBV11-2 and TRBJ2-3, with 16 positions matching TRBD2. Trimming at V came to 4 bases and at J to 6 bases, leaving 13 bases not matched to a gene. The CDR3 spans 19 residues. Germline CDR1 is SGHAT and CDR2 is FQNNGV. CDR3 DNA: TGTGCCAGCAGCTCCGTCCCGGGACTAGCGGGGGGGCTCGAGGATACGCAGTATTTT. Amino acids: CASSSVPGLAGGLEDTQYF.

The J gene is TRBJ1-6, the V gene TRBV2; weak D call: TRBD1 (6 bases). Germline values: CDR1 SNHLY, CDR2 FYNNEI. The CDR3 runs to 14 residues. Trimming removed 7 bases from V and 4 bases from J, with 11 bases in between. The CDR3 DNA reads as TGTGCCAGCAACCCACAGGGATATAATTCACCCCTCCACTTT. Translated: CASNPQGYNSPLHF. Full variable domain (rest looked up from reference TRBV2 and TRBJ1-6): EPEVTQTPSHQVTQMGQEVILRCVPISNHLYFYWYRQILGQKVEFLVSFYNNEISEKSEIFDDQFSVERPDGSNFTLKIRSTKLEDSAMYFCASNPQGYNSPLHFGNGTRLTVT.

Here the CDR3 reads CASIILGTGLLGAEAFF. The DNA for the CDR3 is TGTGCCAGCATCATTCTCGGGACAGGGCTCCTGGGGGCTGAAGCTTTCTTT. This sequence joins TRBV11-3 and TRBJ1-1; 9 bases map to TRBD1. The junction had 18 bases not matched to a gene; V was cut back by 7 bases and J by 6 bases. CDR1 and CDR2 from the germline V gene are SGHNT and YENEEA. The length of the CDR3 is 17 residues.

A word on this clone: The junction departs from germline at one end; a sequencing error may be responsible. This sample includes further DNA sequences coding for the same CDR3. The chain carries TRBV30 and TRBJ2-1; 9 bases are a match to TRBD1. The CDR3 totals 14 residues. Germline V gene sequence: CDR1 GTSNPN, CDR2 SVGIG (reference sequence). CDR3 amino acids: CAWSPGQGYNEQFF. The CDR3, as DNA: TGCGCCTGGAGCCCGGGACAGGGCTACAATGAGCAGTTCTTC.

The CDR3 nucleotides are TGTGCCAGCAGCTTAGCCCCAAGGCAAGAGACCCAGTACTTC. Translated, it gives CASSLAPRQETQYF. J is TRBJ2-5 and V is TRBV7-2; D not certain. CDR3 length equals 14 residues. In germline, CDR1 is SGHTA, CDR2 FQGNSA. Between the trimmed V and J ends, which lost 0 bases and 2 bases, there was a span of 7 bases.

The genes are TRBV6-5 and TRBJ1-3; D is unclear. This CDR3 region has 13 residues. The V end was cut by 0 bases, the J end by 2 bases, with 2 bases between. The germline V gene encodes CDR1 MNHEY and CDR2 SVGAGI. CDR3 coding DNA: TGTGCCAGCAGTTACTCGACTGGAAACACCATATATTTT. This translates into CASSYSTGNTIYF.

The gene calls are TRBV4-2 and TRBJ2-7; 10 nucleotides line up with TRBD1. The V segment lost 4 bases and the J segment 3 bases; nucleotides outside the gene matches: 3. Germline assignment: CDR1 LGHNA and CDR2 YNFKEQ. The CDR3 spans 14 residues. The CDR3 is CASSPGQGYYEQYF. The CDR3 bases are TGTGCCAGCAGCCCGGGACAGGGGTACTACGAGCAGTACTTC.

The chain has TRBV2 and TRBJ2-5; D is uncertain. The CDR3 is made up of 13 amino acids. Germline V gene sequence: CDR1 SNHLY, CDR2 FYNNEI. V lost 3 bases and J lost 4, with 9 bases in between. CDR3 sequence reads: CASSDGFGETQYF. In nucleotides, the CDR3 is TGTGCCAGCAGTGATGGGTTCGGAGAGACCCAGTACTTC.

The V call is TRBV10-2, the J call TRBJ1-5, with D possibly TRBD1 on 5 matching bases. This CDR3 is 12 amino acids long. V shed 4 bases and J shed 6 bases, with 7 bases lying between them. Germline V gene lookup returns CDR1 WSHSY and CDR2 SAAADI. DNA for the CDR3: TGCGCCAGCAGTGGGGGGAGTCAGCCCCAGCATTTT. Protein product: CASSGGSQPQHF.

V usage is TRBV15 and J usage is TRBJ2-7; 7 positions match TRBD1. The germline V gene encodes CDR1 LNHNV and CDR2 YYDKDF (reference sequence). This CDR3 spans 13 amino acids. Losses at the gene ends were 3 bases for V and 4 bases for J; bases not matched to a gene: 3. CDR3 DNA sequence: TGTGCCACCAGCAGGACAGGGACGTACGAGCAGTACTTC. It specifies CATSRTGTYEQYF.

This clone was detected once. The chain couples TRBV4-1 to TRBJ1-2; D is unclear. Trimming took off 3 bases at V and 3 bases at J, with 14 bases between the two ends. The CDR3 has 15 amino acids. The germline gives CDR1 MGHRA, CDR2 YSYEKL. CDR3 protein: CASSHQFSRDYGYTF. CDR3 sequence (DNA): TGCGCCAGCAGCCATCAATTTTCTCGGGACTATGGCTACACCTTC.

V usage is TRBV5-6 and J usage is TRBJ1-2; D may be TRBD1 (5 bases). Between the trimmed V and J ends, which lost 0 bases and 4 bases, there was a span of 13 bases. CDR3 length: 15 amino acids. Germline CDR1 and CDR2: SGHDT and YYEEEE. CDR3 DNA sequence: TGTGCCAGCAGCTTGGGCGGGGGTGCTTCCTATGGCTACACCTTC. Its translation is CASSLGGGASYGYTF. Looking up the rest from reference TRBV5-6 and TRBJ1-2 gives the full variable domain: DAGVTQSPTHLIKTRGQQVTLRCSPKSGHDTVSWYQQALGQGPQFIFQYYEEEERQRGNFPDRFSGHQFPNYSSELNVNALLLGDSALYLCASSLGGGASYGYTFGSGTRLTVV.

The chain combines TRBV13 with TRBJ1-6, with D possibly matching TRBD1 (5 bases). The germline CDR1 and CDR2 sequences are PRHDT and FYEKMQ (reference sequence). There are 15 residues in the CDR3. V was cut by 6 bases and J by 0 bases, with 9 bases left in between. For the CDR3, the DNA is TGTGCCAGCAGTGCCGGGGGCTCCTATAATTCACCCCTCCACTTT. It encodes CASSAGGSYNSPLHF. Combining the CDR3 with reference TRBV13 and TRBJ1-6 gives the whole variable domain AAGVIQSPRHLIKEKRETATLKCYPIPRHDTVYWYQQGPGQDPQFLISFYEKMQSDKGSIPDRFSAQQFSDYHSELNMSSLELGDSALYFCASSAGGSYNSPLHFGNGTRLTVT.

This chain joins TRBV7-9 and TRBJ2-4, with D tentatively TRBD1 or TRBD2 (6 bases each). The germline V and J ends were trimmed by 1 base and 8 bases, with 18 bases remaining between them. The CDR3 has 16 residues. Germline assignment: CDR1 SEHNR and CDR2 FQNEAQ (reference sequence). CDR3 protein: CASSLGETGIADIQYF. For the CDR3, the DNA is TGTGCCAGCAGCTTAGGGGAAACAGGGATAGCGGACATTCAGTACTTC.

The V gene is TRBV9, the J gene TRBJ2-1; TRBD2 is a possible D gene (5 bases). Trimming cost V 0 bases and J 6 bases, with 13 bases left between them. The CDR3 runs to 15 residues. The germline V gene encodes CDR1 SGDLS and CDR2 YYNGEE. Here the CDR3 reads CASSVGPGGRNEQFF. The DNA for the CDR3 is TGTGCCAGCAGCGTAGGGCCCGGCGGGCGCAATGAGCAGTTCTTC.